This TCR beta chain was identified during a study of blood T cell repertoires in COVID-19. Measured with immunoSEQ multiplex PCR; TCRdb has only the in-frame clones, and not every one. Here the sample spans approximately 270,000 clones, 70% to 90% being singletons. A few counts support this clone. V lost 2 bases and J lost 4, with 8 bases in between. Per the germline V gene, CDR1 is SGHTA and CDR2 is FQGNSA. This CDR3 spans 13 amino acids. This clonotype was sampled from a woman in her 30s who had recovered from COVID-19. The chain links TRBV7-2 to TRBJ1-1; tentative D call: TRBD1 (5 bases). The specimen sequenced was PBMCs or T cells enriched from blood (not recorded which). CDR3 in DNA: TGTGCCAGCAGCTTAATCCAGGGCACTGAAGCTTTCTTT. Translation: CASSLIQGTEAFF.